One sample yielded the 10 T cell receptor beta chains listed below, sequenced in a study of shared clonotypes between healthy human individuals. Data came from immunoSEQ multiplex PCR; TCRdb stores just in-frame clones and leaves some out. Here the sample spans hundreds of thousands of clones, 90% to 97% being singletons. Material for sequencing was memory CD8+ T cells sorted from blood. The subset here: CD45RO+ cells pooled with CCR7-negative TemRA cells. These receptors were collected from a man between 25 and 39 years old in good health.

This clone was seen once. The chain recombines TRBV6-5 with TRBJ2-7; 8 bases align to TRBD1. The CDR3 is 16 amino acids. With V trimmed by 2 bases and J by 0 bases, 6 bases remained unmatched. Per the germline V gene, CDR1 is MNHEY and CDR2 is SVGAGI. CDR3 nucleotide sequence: TGTGCCAGCAGTTACGGATGGGGACAGGACTCCTACGAGCAGTACTTC. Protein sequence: CASSYGWGQDSYEQYF.

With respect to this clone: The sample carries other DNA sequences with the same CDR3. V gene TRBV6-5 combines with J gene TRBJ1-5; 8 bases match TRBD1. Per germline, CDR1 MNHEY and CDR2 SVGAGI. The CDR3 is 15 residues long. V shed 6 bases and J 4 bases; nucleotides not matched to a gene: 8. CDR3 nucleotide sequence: TGTGCCAGCAGCTCCGGGACAGGCGGTAATCAGCCCCAGCATTTT. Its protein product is CASSSGTGGNQPQHF.

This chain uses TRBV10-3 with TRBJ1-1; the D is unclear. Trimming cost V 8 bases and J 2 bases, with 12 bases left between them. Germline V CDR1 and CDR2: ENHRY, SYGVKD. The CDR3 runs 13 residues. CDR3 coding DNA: TGTGCCATCGGGAGAGGGCCTAACACTGAAGCTTTCTTT. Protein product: CAIGRGPNTEAFF.

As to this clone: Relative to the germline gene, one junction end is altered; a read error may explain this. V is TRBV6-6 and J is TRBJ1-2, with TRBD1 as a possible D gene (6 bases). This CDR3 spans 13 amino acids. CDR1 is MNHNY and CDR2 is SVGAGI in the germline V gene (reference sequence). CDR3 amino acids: CASSYDGGGSSFF. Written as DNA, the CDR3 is TGTGCCAGCAGCTACGACGGCGGGGGCAGCTCGTTCTTC.

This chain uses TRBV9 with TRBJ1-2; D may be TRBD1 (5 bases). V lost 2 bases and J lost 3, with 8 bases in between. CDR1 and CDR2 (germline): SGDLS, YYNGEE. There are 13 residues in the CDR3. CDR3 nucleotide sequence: TGTGCCAGCAGCGTCACAGGCTACTATGGCTACACCTTC. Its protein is CASSVTGYYGYTF.

The CDR3, as DNA: TGTGCCAGCAGCTTGACTAGAGATAACACCGGGGAGCTGTTTTTT. Encoded protein: CASSLTRDNTGELFF. This chain joins TRBV7-2 and TRBJ2-2, with TRBD2 as a possible D gene (6 bases). The germline V gene has CDR1 SGHTA and CDR2 FQGNSA. The CDR3 has 15 amino acids. V dropped 3 bases and J dropped 2 bases, with 10 bases sitting between them.

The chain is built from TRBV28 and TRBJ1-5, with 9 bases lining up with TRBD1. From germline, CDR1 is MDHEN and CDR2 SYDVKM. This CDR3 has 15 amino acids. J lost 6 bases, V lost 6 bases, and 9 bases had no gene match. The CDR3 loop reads CASSLRTGVFQPQHF. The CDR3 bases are TGTGCCAGCAGCCTCCGGACAGGGGTGTTTCAGCCCCAGCATTTT.

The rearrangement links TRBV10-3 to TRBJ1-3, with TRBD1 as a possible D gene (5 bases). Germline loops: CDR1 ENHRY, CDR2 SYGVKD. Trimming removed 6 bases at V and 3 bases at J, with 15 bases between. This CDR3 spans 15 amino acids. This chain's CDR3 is CAISPVAGDGNTIYF. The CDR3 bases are TGTGCCATCAGCCCAGTTGCGGGGGATGGAAACACCATATATTTT.

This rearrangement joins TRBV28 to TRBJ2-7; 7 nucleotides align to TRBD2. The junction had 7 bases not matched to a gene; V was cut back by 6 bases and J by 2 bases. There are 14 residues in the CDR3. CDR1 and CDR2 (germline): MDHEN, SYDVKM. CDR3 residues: CASSLAGEAYEQYF. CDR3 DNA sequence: TGTGCCAGCAGCCTCGCGGGAGAGGCCTACGAGCAGTACTTC.

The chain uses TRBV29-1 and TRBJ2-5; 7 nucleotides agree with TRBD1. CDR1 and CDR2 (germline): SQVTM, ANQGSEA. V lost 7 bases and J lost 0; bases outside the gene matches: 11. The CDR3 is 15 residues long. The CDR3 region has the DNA TGCAGCGCTGAGAGGGGGCGACAGAACCAAGAGACCCAGTACTTC. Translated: CSAERGRQNQETQYF.